The clone carrying this T cell receptor (beta chain) appeared a few times. In the authors' methods: Estimates of nucleated cell counts were drawn from the amplification of reference gene primers. Using immunoSEQ multiplex PCR, the repertoire was profiled, and TCRdb retains in-frame clones only, with some absent. The V and J calls and clone size come from that table; D and trimming were worked out from the DNA. Here the sample spans tens of thousands of clones, approximately 85% being singletons. This specimen belongs to a study of blood T cell repertoires in COVID-19. Study-wide context: The United States, Italy and Spain provided the acute and convalescent COVID-19 samples. Sources were T cells, B-cell-depleted T cells, or PBMCs; the material itself was cDNA or gDNA.

The sequence came from a human donor in a cohort sampled during active COVID-19. Sequencing was performed on peripheral blood.

This CDR3 reads CASSVRTRDTQYF. CDR3 nucleotide sequence: TGTGCCAGCAGCGTAAGAACCAGAGATACGCAGTATTTT. The gene calls are TRBV11-2 and TRBJ2-3, with D unclear. Germline CDR1 SGHAT, CDR2 FQNNGV. V lost 5 bases and J lost 5, with 11 bases in between. The CDR3 has 13 residues.